This is a list of T cell receptor beta chains from one sample in a study of T-cell reconstitution after alpha-beta-depleted transplantation in children. A single record per CDR3 protein comes from TCRdb applying MiXCR to the PCR reads. The sample includes hundreds of thousands of distinct CDR3 sequences, 16% of them seen just once. This sample comprised PBMCs from the stem cell graft donor, obtained from the stem cell graft. The receptor set was obtained from a human donor who donated a stem cell graft to a child with acute myeloid leukemia. Both conserved end residues are part of each CDR3. D genes are given only for firm matches. Clone size, where shown, is once, few, many, or a class for clones that have expanded.

clone size | J gene | D gene | V gene | CDR3 DNA | CDR3 protein
few | TRBJ2-1 | . | TRBV20-1 | TGCAGTGCTAGAGATCGAGGCAGCCACAATGAGCAGTTCTTC | CSARDRGSHNEQFF
many | TRBJ2-3 | TRBD2 | TRBV20-1 | TGCAGTGCTAGAGATAGGGGACTAGCGGGGGGGCGAGAAGATACGCAGTATTTT | CSARDRGLAGGREDTQYF
. | TRBJ2-1 | . | TRBV5-1 | TGCGCCAGCAGCTGGCTCCACGAGGAGGAGCAGTTCTTC | CASSWLHEEEQFF
many | TRBJ1-1 | . | TRBV20-1 | TGCAGTGCAACGGACTCGGGCACTGAAGCTTTCTTT | CSATDSGTEAFF
. | TRBJ2-2 | . | TRBV7-3 | TGTGCCAGCAGCCCCGGGCGGGAGAACACCGGGGAGCTGTTTTTT | CASSPGRENTGELFF
. | TRBJ2-5 | . | TRBV7-9 | TGTGCCAGCAGCTTGATAGGGGACCAAGAGACCCAGTACTTC | CASSLIGDQETQYF
. | TRBJ1-1 | . | TRBV2 | TGTGCCAGCGGATCCTCAGGAATTACTGAAGCTTTCTTT | CASGSSGITEAFF
. | TRBJ1-1 | . | TRBV6-2/TRBV6-3 | TGTGCCAGCACCCGGGCCCCGAACACTGAAGCTTTCTTT | CASTRAPNTEAFF
many | TRBJ2-5 | . | TRBV12-3/TRBV12-4 | TGTGCCAGCAGTTTCTACGGGGACGGGGAGACCCAGTACTTC | CASSFYGDGETQYF
few | TRBJ2-7 | TRBD1 | TRBV18 | TGTGCCAGCTCAGACCGGGACAGGGGCTCTACGTCGCAGTACTTC | CASSDRDRGSTSQYF
many | TRBJ2-7 | TRBD1 | TRBV12-3/TRBV12-4 | TGTGCCAGCAGTTCGAACCTCGGGACAGGACCCTACGAGCAGTACTTC | CASSSNLGTGPYEQYF
once | TRBJ2-3 | . | TRBV5-1 | TGCGCCAGAAGCTTGAGCAGGGCCCTAGATACGCAGTATTTT | CARSLSRALDTQYF
. | TRBJ2-2 | . | TRBV12-3/TRBV12-4 | TGTGCCAGCAGTTTGAGGGGCGACACCGGGGAGCTGTTTTTT | CASSLRGDTGELFF
. | TRBJ1-4 | . | TRBV3-1 | TGTGCCAGCAGCCAAGGTTCGCAGGGTCCCAATGAAAAACTGTTTTTT | CASSQGSQGPNEKLFF
many | TRBJ1-2 | . | TRBV27 | TGTGCCAGCAGTTTGACAGGACCGAACTATGGCTACACCTTC | CASSLTGPNYGYTF
few | TRBJ2-7 | . | TRBV6-5 | TGTGCCAGCAGTTACTCGGACAGCTCCTACGAGCAGTACTTC | CASSYSDSSYEQYF
many | TRBJ2-3 | . | TRBV20-1 | TGCAGTGCTAGAGATTTGAGGGGCGCTAGCACAGATACGCAGTATTTT | CSARDLRGASTDTQYF
many | TRBJ1-2 | . | TRBV12-3/TRBV12-4 | TGTGCCAGCAGTTCCCCCTATGGCTACACCTTC | CASSSPYGYTF
many | TRBJ1-2 | TRBD1 | TRBV20-1 | TGCAGTGCTAGAGTCGGGTCAGGGGGCGGGAACTATGGCTACACCTTC | CSARVGSGGGNYGYTF
once | TRBJ1-2 | TRBD1 | TRBV7-9 | TGTGCCAGCAGCTCACAGGGGGCACATGGCTACACCTTC | CASSSQGAHGYTF
. | TRBJ2-5 | TRBD2 | TRBV4-3 | TGCGCCAGCAGCCAAGGGACTAGCGTACAAGAGACCCAGTACTTC | CASSQGTSVQETQYF
. | TRBJ2-1 | . | TRBV4-1 | TGCGCCAGCAGCCAAGATTTATGGCTAACCGATGAGCAGTTCTTC | CASSQDLWLTDEQFF
. | TRBJ1-4 | TRBD1 | TRBV5-6 | TGTGCCAGCAGCCCCGGGACAGGGAACAGAAAACTGTTTTTT | CASSPGTGNRKLFF
few | TRBJ2-7 | . | TRBV9 | TGTGCCAGCAGCGTAGGAAGAGGGGTTCGGGACGAGCAGTACTTC | CASSVGRGVRDEQYF
few | TRBJ1-5 | . | TRBV20-1 | TGCAGTGCTAGAGGGGGGGGAACGGGGAGGACGCAGAGCAATCAGCCCCAGCATTTT | CSARGGGTGRTQSNQPQHF
many | TRBJ1-1 | . | TRBV15 | TGTGCCACCAGCAGAGGGTCGGCTCTAGGTGCTTTCTTT | CATSRGSALGAFF
. | TRBJ2-1 | . | TRBV7-9 | TGTGCCATCCGAGGAAGTATGGATAGTGAGCAGTTCTTC | CAIRGSMDSEQFF
. | TRBJ2-3 | TRBD2 | TRBV20-1 | TGCAGTGCTAGTCTGCGGGGGGTCGTTGATACGCAGTATTTT | CSASLRGVVDTQYF
few | TRBJ2-6 | . | TRBV10-3 | TGTGCCATCAGGAATCCCTCTGGGGCCAACGTCCTGACTTTC | CAIRNPSGANVLTF
many | TRBJ2-2 | TRBD1 | TRBV12-3/TRBV12-4 | TGTGCCAGCAGTCCCCGGGGACAGTCGAACACCGGGGAGCTGTTTTTT | CASSPRGQSNTGELFF
once | TRBJ2-5 | TRBD2 | TRBV7-8 | TGTGCCAGCAGCTTATCCCAGACTAGCGGCTCTCAAAGGGGGACCCAGTACTTC | CASSLSQTSGSQRGTQYF
. | TRBJ2-1 | TRBD2 | TRBV12-3/TRBV12-4 | TGTGCCAGCAGTCCGGGAAGCGGGGGGGTCCTCCACAATGAGCAGTTCTTC | CASSPGSGGVLHNEQFF
few | TRBJ1-1 | . | TRBV9 | TGTGCCAGCAGCACCGACCAAAAGGGACCGAACACTGAAGCTTTCTTT | CASSTDQKGPNTEAFF